The 6 T cell receptor beta chains in this list originate from one sample, sequenced in a study of blood T cell repertoires in COVID-19. The table came from immunoSEQ multiplex PCR; TCRdb's copy has only in-frame clones and leaves some out. The top ten hold 15% of the sample, which has over 50,000 clones, over 70% seen once. Sequencing was performed on peripheral blood. These TCRs come from a human donor with active or convalescent COVID-19. The donor label of this sample is uncertain.

The chain carries TRBV11-2 and TRBJ2-5; no clear D. The V and J ends lost 7 bases and 5 bases respectively, with 17 bases between them. The length of the CDR3 is 14 residues. Germline lookup yields CDR1 SGHAT and CDR2 FQNNGV. The CDR3 spells CASNLLLGEETQYF. The CDR3 DNA follows: TGTGCCAGCAACCTCTTGCTTGGAGAGGAGACCCAGTACTTC.

The chain uses TRBV5-1 and TRBJ2-7; 7 bases match TRBD1. The CDR3 is 14 residues long. V lost 4 bases and J lost 3; bases outside the gene matches: 7. Germline CDR1 SGHRS, CDR2 YFSETQ. The CDR3 DNA reads as TGCGCCAGCAGCAAGGGACAGCGAATCTACGAGCAGTACTTC. The encoded protein is CASSKGQRIYEQYF.

This sequence joins TRBV3-1 (or the pseudogene TRBV3-2) and TRBJ1-5; D unresolved. The germline V and J ends were trimmed by 4 bases and 1 base, with 8 bases remaining between them. CDR1 and CDR2 from the germline V gene are LGHDT and YNNKEL (reference sequence). This CDR3 has 14 amino acids. CDR3 bases: TGTGCCAGCAGCCCCCGTGCGAGCAATCAGCCCCAGCATTTT. It is translated as CASSPRASNQPQHF.

This clone came up once. The chain recombines TRBV5-1 with TRBJ1-2; D call uncertain. The CDR3 loop spans 16 amino acids. The germline V and J ends were trimmed by 0 bases and 0 bases, with 12 bases remaining between them. Germline V CDR1 and CDR2: SGHRS, YFSETQ. This chain's CDR3 is CASSLDRRGANYGYTF. In DNA form, the CDR3 reads TGCGCCAGCAGCTTGGACCGACGGGGAGCTAACTATGGCTACACCTTC.

The genes are TRBV28 and TRBJ1-3; the D gene is possibly TRBD1 (6 bases). V lost 8 bases and J lost 3, with 23 bases in between. The germline gives CDR1 MDHEN, CDR2 SYDVKM. CDR3 length equals 17 residues. The DNA of the CDR3 is TGTGCCAGCCGAACGTCGGGGGGCGCGAGGGTTGGAAACACCATATATTTT. This encodes CASRTSGGARVGNTIYF.

This clone was counted between two and nine times. The CDR3 is CASSLRQGQVFGYTF. In DNA form, the CDR3 reads TGTGCCAGCAGTTTACGACAGGGTCAGGTCTTCGGCTACACCTTC. The rearrangement links TRBV27 to TRBJ1-2; 7 nucleotides line up with TRBD1. Germline assignment: CDR1 MNHEY and CDR2 SMNVEV (reference sequence). Trimming removed 2 bases from V and 8 bases from J; junction bases left unmatched: 11. The CDR3 has 15 amino acids.